A selection of T cell receptor beta chains follows, all from one sample in a study of cytomegalovirus exposure and HLA in healthy donors. This table comes from immunoSEQ multiplex PCR, and its TCRdb copy is limited to in-frame clones, with some not included. The sample lists some 150,000 clones; around 80% were seen once. The sequencing input was PBMCs. The receptor source for this set is a man under 40 in good health and CMV-seronegative. CDR3s include the opening cysteine and the closing phenylalanine or tryptophan. The order of the fields is J gene, V gene, clone size, D gene, CDR3 protein, CDR3 DNA. The D gene is left open where the match is weak. The size entry is marked missing in some rows and otherwise reads once, few, many or a size class.

j_gene: TRBJ2-5; v_gene: TRBV7-2; abundance: .; d_gene: TRBD2; CDR3aa: CASSWGLAGEGETQYF; CDR3nt: TGTGCCAGCAGCTGGGGACTAGCGGGAGAGGGGGAGACCCAGTACTTC
j_gene: TRBJ2-5; v_gene: TRBV30; abundance: .; d_gene: TRBD2; CDR3aa: CAYGSGLAGVETQYF; CDR3nt: TGTGCCTACGGCTCGGGACTAGCGGGAGTCGAGACCCAGTACTTC
j_gene: TRBJ1-5; v_gene: TRBV10-3; abundance: .; d_gene: .; CDR3aa: CAISEIDSLGNQPQHF; CDR3nt: TGTGCCATCAGTGAGATTGACAGCTTGGGGAATCAGCCCCAGCATTTT
j_gene: TRBJ2-7; v_gene: TRBV30; abundance: .; d_gene: .; CDR3aa: CAWSAGAYEQYF; CDR3nt: TGTGCCTGGAGTGCAGGGGCCTACGAGCAGTACTTC
j_gene: TRBJ2-7; v_gene: TRBV19; abundance: .; d_gene: TRBD1; CDR3aa: CASGQGTFEQYF; CDR3nt: TGTGCCAGTGGACAGGGTACCTTCGAGCAGTACTTC
j_gene: TRBJ2-3; v_gene: TRBV7-3; abundance: once; d_gene: TRBD1; CDR3aa: CASSPWTGGAADTQYF; CDR3nt: TGTGCCAGCAGCCCTTGGACAGGGGGCGCGGCAGATACGCAGTATTTT
j_gene: TRBJ1-2; v_gene: TRBV5-6; abundance: .; d_gene: .; CDR3aa: CASSRGWGDGYTF; CDR3nt: TGTGCCAGCAGCCGGGGCTGGGGGGATGGCTACACCTTC
j_gene: TRBJ1-1; v_gene: TRBV6-5; abundance: once; d_gene: .; CDR3aa: CASSSRVNTEAFF; CDR3nt: TGTGCCAGCAGTTCCCGGGTGAACACTGAAGCTTTCTTT
j_gene: TRBJ2-1; v_gene: TRBV27; abundance: .; d_gene: TRBD2; CDR3aa: CASSLRGVFEVGLFF; CDR3nt: TGTGCCAGCAGCCTTCGGGGGGTATTCGAGGTCGGTTTGTTCTTC
j_gene: TRBJ2-7; v_gene: TRBV7-8; abundance: few; d_gene: .; CDR3aa: CASSPLSYEQYF; CDR3nt: TGTGCCAGCAGCCCCCTCTCCTACGAGCAGTACTTC
j_gene: TRBJ2-3; v_gene: TRBV5-4; abundance: few; d_gene: .; CDR3aa: CASSYGSSDTQYF; CDR3nt: TGTGCCAGCAGCTACGGGTCCTCAGATACGCAGTATTTT